Each of the 27 T cell receptor beta chains below was sequenced from the same sample in a study of response to subunit inactivated influenza vaccine. Via MiXCR, TCRdb re-called the RT-PCR reads, giving one row per CDR3 protein. The sample includes 150,000 to 200,000 distinct CDR3 sequences, approximately 12% of them seen just once. These same records also appear under a second study, on T cells expressing NK-cell markers. That paper notes: For TCR beta, cDNA was produced by 5'RACE template switching with UMIs.

Sample: CD8+ T cells sorted from PBMCs, taken about 11 days after vaccination. The source is a man aged 50-60 years who received an inactivated influenza vaccine.

This chain connects TRBV4-1 to TRBJ1-1; D is perhaps TRBD1 (5 bases). Germline V gene lookup returns CDR1 MGHRA and CDR2 YSYEKL. V lost 3 bases and J lost 4, with 15 bases in between. This CDR3 has 15 amino acids. CDR3 residues: CASSQTQQGFTEAFF. The DNA for the CDR3 is TGCGCCAGCAGCCAGACACAGCAGGGTTTCACTGAAGCTTTCTTT.

Only a few counts were recorded for this clonotype. V is TRBV20-1 and J is TRBJ2-7; D may be TRBD1 (5 bases). The CDR3 is made up of 14 amino acids. The V gene lost 3 bases and the J gene lost 2 bases, with 14 bases spanning the gap. The V gene's germline CDR1 is DFQATT and CDR2 SNEGSKA (reference sequence). CDR3 bases: TGCAGTGCTAGTCTTTCAGGGTATACCTACGAGCAGTACTTC. Residues: CSASLSGYTYEQYF.

Ten or more counts support this clonotype. CDR3 sequence (DNA): TGTGCCAGCAGCTTAAGTCCATTTTCCATATATTTT. This encodes CASSLSPFSIYF. V and J are TRBV7-6 and TRBJ1-3; D gene ambiguous. Looked up from germline, CDR1 is SGHVS and CDR2 is FNYEAQ. Trimming left V 2 bases short and J 11 bases short, with 10 bases between. This CDR3 spans 12 amino acids.

This clonotype was detected a few times. This chain uses TRBV6-5 with TRBJ2-7; D is uncertain. The ends were cut back, 4 bases at V and 7 bases at J, with 8 bases in the middle. The germline V gene encodes CDR1 MNHEY and CDR2 SVGAGI. This CDR3 region has 11 residues. CDR3 in amino acids: CASSSNKEQYF. Here the CDR3 DNA reads TGTGCCAGCAGTTCGAACAAGGAGCAGTACTTC.

This sequence joins TRBV27 and TRBJ2-2; D may match TRBD1 or TRBD2 (6 bases each). Germline assignment: CDR1 MNHEY and CDR2 SMNVEV (reference sequence). The V and J ends lost 3 bases and 4 bases respectively, with 12 bases between them. The CDR3 spans 15 residues. The CDR3 DNA reads TGTGCCAGCAGTTTCGGGGGCTACGGCACCGGGGAGCTGTTTTTT. It codes for CASSFGGYGTGELFF.

This clonotype was seen more than once but under ten times. The chain uses TRBV10-3 and TRBJ2-7; D gene ambiguous. Germline assignment: CDR1 ENHRY and CDR2 SYGVKD. Trimming removed 0 bases at V and 4 bases at J, with 10 bases between. The length of the CDR3 is 14 residues. CDR3 nucleotide sequence: TGTGCCATCAGTGAGTCCGACGGAAGATACGAGCAGTACTTC. It codes for CAISESDGRYEQYF.

For this clonotype: This may come from a read error, since a much larger clone is one base off. The chain couples TRBV24-1 to TRBJ2-5; D is perhaps TRBD1 or TRBD2 (5 bases each). Germline loops: CDR1 KGHDR, CDR2 SFDVKD. CDR3 size: 17 residues. The CDR3 nucleotides read TGTGCCGCCAGTGATTTTCCCCCCCGGGGCAGTCGGGAGACCCAGTACTTC. Protein sequence: CAASDFPPRGSRETQYF.

The chain uses TRBV12-3 or TRBV12-4 and TRBJ2-1; 12 nucleotides align to TRBD2. The CDR3 has 15 amino acids. The ends lost 7 bases at V and 6 bases at J; junction bases unmatched: 7. The CDR3 is CASIRSSGGANEQFF. CDR3 nucleotide sequence: TGTGCCAGCATCCGTTCTAGCGGGGGGGCCAATGAGCAGTTCTTC.

The chain couples TRBV27 to TRBJ2-3; 10 bases are shared with TRBD2. Trimming took 5 bases from V and 2 from J; bases not matched to a gene: 10. The CDR3 contains 17 residues. Germline V gene data show CDR1 as MNHEY and CDR2 as SMNVEV (reference sequence). The DNA of the CDR3 is TGTGCCAGCAGTGCACCCTTAGCGGGGGGAACCACAGATACGCAGTATTTT. Translating it yields CASSAPLAGGTTDTQYF.

A few counts support this clonotype. The V gene is TRBV12-3 or TRBV12-4, the J gene TRBJ1-2, with unresolved D. Trimming stripped 3 bases from V and 6 bases from J, with 11 bases between. This CDR3 is 13 amino acids long. The CDR3 is CASSFSRSNGYTF. The CDR3, as DNA: TGTGCCAGCAGTTTTTCTAGGAGCAATGGCTACACCTTC.

The table lists this clonotype with a few counts. The chain uses TRBV5-1 and TRBJ2-1; possibly TRBD1 or TRBD2 for D (5 bases each). CDR1 and CDR2 (germline): SGHRS, YFSETQ. V shed 3 bases and J shed 6 bases, with 7 bases lying between them. CDR3 size: 12 residues. The CDR3 coding sequence is TGCGCCAGCAGCTGGGACCTCAATGAGCAGTTCTTC. This codes for CASSWDLNEQFF.

This chain uses TRBV20-1 with TRBJ2-2; D is unclear. Trimming shortened V by 0 bases and J by 8 bases, and 13 bases separated the two germline ends. Germline values: CDR1 DFQATT, CDR2 SNEGSKA (reference sequence). This CDR3 region has 14 residues. CDR3 region: CSAREGLPRGELFF. The CDR3 coding sequence is TGCAGTGCTAGAGAAGGGCTCCCTCGGGGGGAGCTGTTTTTT.

As regards this clonotype: One end of the junction is discordant with germline, which a read error may explain. This chain uses TRBV7-9 with TRBJ1-2, with no clear D. This CDR3 contains 11 residues. CDR1 SEHNR and CDR2 FQNEAQ come from the germline V gene (reference sequence). CDR3 bases: TGTGCCAGCAGCCGTCCTGACGGATGGGTCTTC. This gives the protein CASSRPDGWVF.

This clonotype was counted a few times. The CDR3 sequence is CASSPRTGENTGELFF. The CDR3 DNA follows: TGTGCCAGCAGTCCAAGGACAGGGGAGAACACCGGGGAGCTGTTTTTT. The rearrangement joins TRBV25-1 to TRBJ2-2; TRBD1 matches at 9 bases. V lost 5 bases and J lost 1; bases outside the gene matches: 5. This CDR3 is built from 16 residues. Looked up from germline, CDR1 is MGHDK and CDR2 is SYGVNS.

This rearrangement joins TRBV6-2 or TRBV6-3 to TRBJ2-4; D is unclear. The germline V gene encodes CDR1 MNHEY and CDR2 SVGEGT. V was cut by 2 bases and J by 15 bases, with 11 bases left in between. CDR3 length: 11 amino acids. This chain's CDR3 is CASSYGYLTYF. CDR3 bases: TGTGCCAGCAGTTACGGGTATCTTACGTACTTC.

The V and J genes are TRBV9 and TRBJ2-7; D is ambiguous. This CDR3 has 13 residues. Per germline, CDR1 SGDLS and CDR2 YYNGEE. Trimming took 4 bases from V and 2 from J, leaving 10 bases between them. CDR3 sequence reads: CASSPGFTYEQYF. CDR3 coding DNA: TGTGCCAGCAGCCCAGGCTTCACCTACGAGCAGTACTTC.

The V call is TRBV19, the J call TRBJ2-7; D is uncertain. CDR1 and CDR2 (germline): LNHDA, SQIVND (reference sequence). Trimming pared 8 bases from V and 2 bases from J, leaving 10 bases between. The CDR3 spans 12 residues. Here the CDR3 DNA reads TGTGCCAGTGCTGACCTAGCCTACGAGCAGTACTTC. This gives the protein CASADLAYEQYF.

The chain carries TRBV24-1 and TRBJ2-1; TRBD1 matches at 8 bases. The J segment lost 5 bases and the V segment lost 6 bases, leaving 2 bases of the junction unmatched. This CDR3 is built from 13 residues. Germline CDR1 KGHDR, CDR2 SFDVKD. CDR3 loop: CATSPGQDNEQFF. The DNA for the CDR3 is TGTGCCACCAGTCCGGGACAGGACAATGAGCAGTTCTTC.

The rearrangement links TRBV9 to TRBJ2-1, with 11 nucleotides matching TRBD2. V lost 5 bases and J lost 8; bases outside the gene matches: 9. Germline loops: CDR1 SGDLS, CDR2 YYNGEE. The CDR3 is 15 residues long. The CDR3 loop is CASRPALAGVDEQFF. DNA for the CDR3: TGTGCCAGCAGACCTGCACTAGCGGGAGTCGATGAGCAGTTCTTC. The full variable domain, with the rest looked up from reference TRBV9 and TRBJ2-1, is DSGVTQTPKHLITATGQRVTLRCSPRSGDLSVYWYQQSLDQGLQFLIQYYNGEERAKGNILERFSAQQFPDLHSELNLSSLELGDSALYFCASRPALAGVDEQFFGPGTRLTVL.

The rearrangement joins TRBV20-1 to TRBJ2-7, with TRBD1 as a possible D gene (5 bases). Germline-derived CDR1 and CDR2 are DFQATT and SNEGSKA (reference sequence). The length of the CDR3 is 13 residues. V was shortened by 3 bases and J by 6 bases, with 15 bases between the two germline ends. As DNA, the CDR3 is TGCAGTGCTAGTCGACAGAGAGCTGGCGAGCAGTACTTC. It codes for CSASRQRAGEQYF.

About this clonotype: Mismatch with germline at one junction end may stem from a read error. The chain employs TRBV15 and TRBJ2-1, with TRBD2 as a possible D gene (6 bases). Germline V gene data show CDR1 as LNHNV and CDR2 as YYDKDF (reference sequence). This CDR3 contains 15 residues. The CDR3 DNA sequence: TGTGCCACCAGCAGAGATCGATACGGGAGAACCGAGCACTTCTTC. This encodes CATSRDRYGRTEHFF.

The CDR3, as DNA: TGCGCCAGCAGTGATTCAGGCAGAACCTACGAGCAGTACTTC. The encoded protein is CASSDSGRTYEQYF. This chain links TRBV4-3 with TRBJ2-7; D is ambiguous. CDR1 and CDR2 from the germline V gene are LGHNA and YSLEER. V was trimmed by 6 bases and J by 2 bases, leaving 14 bases between them. The CDR3 length is 14 residues.

This clonotype was seen just once. The V call is TRBV28, the J call TRBJ2-3; TRBD2 agrees at 10 bases. This CDR3 has 17 amino acids. Losses at the gene ends were 6 bases for V and 0 bases for J; bases not matched to a gene: 9. Germline V gene sequence: CDR1 MDHEN, CDR2 SYDVKM. CDR3: CASRTGLAIYSTDTQYF. In nucleotides, the CDR3 is TGTGCCAGCAGGACGGGACTAGCGATCTATAGCACAGATACGCAGTATTTT.

The rearrangement uses TRBV18 and TRBJ1-5, with D hard to call. Trimming pared 3 bases from V and 4 bases from J, leaving 19 bases between. The CDR3 consists of 17 residues. Germline V gives CDR1 KGHSH, CDR2 LQKENI. CDR3: CASSPSVIPGWNQPQHF. Written as DNA, the CDR3 is TGTGCCAGCTCACCCTCAGTCATTCCAGGCTGGAATCAGCCCCAGCATTTT.

This clonotype showed up just a few times. This sequence joins TRBV27 and TRBJ2-7; 9 bases are a match to TRBD2. The CDR3 covers 14 residues. Germline CDR1 is MNHEY and CDR2 is SMNVEV (reference sequence). The V gene end was trimmed by 5 bases and the J gene end by 4 bases; junction bases not matched to a gene: 6. Here the CDR3 reads CASSRLADPYEQYF. The CDR3 DNA reads TGTGCCAGCAGTAGACTAGCGGATCCTTACGAGCAGTACTTC.

This clonotype was found a few times. The chain joins TRBV20-1 to TRBJ1-6, with TRBD1 as a possible D gene (6 bases). Germline V CDR1 and CDR2: DFQATT, SNEGSKA (reference sequence). The CDR3 length is 15 residues. V was trimmed by 6 bases and J by 3 bases, leaving 15 bases between them. The CDR3 DNA reads as TGCAGTGCCCCAGACAGGCATATCTATAATTCACCCCTCCACTTT. It is translated as CSAPDRHIYNSPLHF.

This clonotype occurred many times. The chain carries TRBV29-1 and TRBJ2-1; 10 bases line up with TRBD2. In germline, CDR1 is SQVTM, CDR2 ANQGSEA. CDR3 length equals 15 residues. The V and J ends lost 2 bases and 10 bases, in that order; junction bases with no gene match: 11. The CDR3, as DNA: TGCAGCGTTGAAACTTGGACTAGCGGTCAAGGCGAGCAGTTCTTC. This gives the protein CSVETWTSGQGEQFF.